The rows below give T cell receptor beta chains drawn from one sample of a study of T cell repertoires in cytomegalovirus infection. Each CDR3 protein is one row after TCRdb ran MiXCR on the reads. The sample consists of a few hundred thousand distinct CDR3 sequences, around a tenth of them appearing once. The sequenced sample consisted of PBMCs. The receptor source for this set is a human donor in good health (CMV status not recorded). Some clones in this sample may be carry-over from other donors' samples. Both conserved end residues are part of each CDR3. Fields, in order: D gene, J gene, V gene, clone size, CDR3 protein, CDR3 DNA. D genes are given only for firm matches. The size of a clone is reported for some rows only, either as once, few or many, or as a class for expanded clones.

- | TRBJ1-1 | TRBV10-2 | few | CASSEERGMNTEAFF | TGCGCCAGCAGTGAGGAAAGGGGCATGAACACTGAAGCTTTCTTT
TRBD1 | TRBJ1-1 | TRBV6-4 | few | CASRGTGGNTEAFF | TGTGCCAGCAGGGGGACAGGGGGCAACACTGAAGCTTTCTTT
- | TRBJ2-6 | TRBV5-1 | few | CASSFAGGGANVLTF | TGCGCCAGCAGCTTCGCGGGCGGTGGGGCCAACGTCCTGACTTTC
- | TRBJ2-1 | TRBV28 | - | CASSLGWRDYNEQFF | TGTGCCAGCAGTCTCGGTTGGCGGGACTACAATGAGCAGTTCTTC
- | TRBJ2-7 | TRBV7-2 | once | CASSLEARDYEQYF | TGTGCCAGCAGCTTAGAAGCCAGGGACTACGAGCAGTACTTC
- | TRBJ2-2 | TRBV11-2 | many | CASSSRRGGAVTGELFF | TGTGCCAGCAGCTCCCGGAGGGGAGGAGCGGTTACCGGGGAGCTGTTTTTT
- | TRBJ2-6 | TRBV7-2 | - | CASSSRLGGARADSGANVLTF | TGTGCCAGCAGCTCACGATTGGGGGGCGCAAGGGCAGATTCTGGGGCCAACGTCCTGACTTTC
- | TRBJ1-5 | TRBV7-9 | many | CASSLPGQPQHF | TGTGCCAGCAGCTTACCCGGTCAGCCCCAGCATTTT
- | TRBJ1-1 | TRBV19 | - | CASSIVDTEAFF | TGTGCCAGTAGTATCGTGGACACTGAAGCTTTCTTT
- | TRBJ2-5 | TRBV7-2 | many | CASSFSTGPWETQYF | TGTGCCAGCAGCTTCTCCACGGGGCCCTGGGAGACCCAGTACTTC
- | TRBJ2-2 | TRBV6-2/TRBV6-3 | - | CASLNTGELFF | TGTGCCAGCCTTAACACCGGGGAGCTGTTTTTT
TRBD2 | TRBJ2-7 | TRBV4-2 | - | CASSQAGGRTRMDEQYF | TGTGCCAGCAGCCAAGCGGGAGGAAGGACACGGATGGACGAGCAGTACTTC
- | TRBJ1-6 | TRBV7-2 | many | CASSLWAGPRPLHF | TGTGCCAGCAGCTTATGGGCAGGGCCTAGACCCCTCCACTTT
- | TRBJ1-2 | TRBV20-1 | many | CSASGHLDYGYTF | TGCAGTGCTAGTGGACACTTAGACTATGGCTACACCTTC
TRBD2 | TRBJ2-3 | TRBV12-3/TRBV12-4 | many | CASSLGGGANTQYF | TGTGCCAGCAGTTTGGGCGGGGGGGCCAATACGCAGTATTTT
- | TRBJ1-2 | TRBV12-3/TRBV12-4 | few | CASSLPMGYGYTF | TGTGCCAGCAGTTTACCGATGGGATATGGCTACACCTTC
- | TRBJ1-5 | TRBV6-2/TRBV6-3 | many | CASRGLTSDQPQHF | TGTGCCAGCAGGGGGTTGACCTCTGATCAGCCCCAGCATTTT
- | TRBJ2-5 | TRBV4-3 | few | CASSPRPGFLETQYF | TGCGCCAGCAGCCCGAGACCGGGATTTTTGGAGACCCAGTACTTC
TRBD1 | TRBJ2-1 | TRBV7-2 | many | CASSVRTGNEQFF | TGTGCCAGCAGCGTGCGGACAGGCAATGAGCAGTTCTTC
TRBD2 | TRBJ2-1 | TRBV7-9 | few | CASSPPGLAGGSYNEQFF | TGTGCCAGCAGCCCACCGGGACTAGCGGGAGGCTCCTACAATGAGCAGTTCTTC